This paragraph covers one T cell receptor beta chain sequence. Its antigen is currently unknown. Sequenced by immunoSEQ multiplex PCR; TCRdb stores in-frame clones only, minus some. The top ten hold about 4.5% of the sample, which has fewer than 80,000 clones, roughly 95% seen once. This sample is part of a study of cytomegalovirus exposure and HLA in healthy donors. The V segment lost 5 bases and the J segment 6 bases; nucleotides outside the gene matches: 15. Germline CDR1 reads SGHAT; CDR2 reads FQNNGV. This CDR3 region has 16 residues. Findings and limits, study-wide: Cytomegalovirus status, reportedly, was diagnosed with high specificity and sensitivity by the classifier. The study labeled fewer than 200 TCR beta chains cytomegalovirus-associated. Within the 120 or so validation repertoires, first-cohort TCR clusters tended to co-occur, according to a later analysis.

The donors formed part of the roughly 120-subject validation cohort, distinct from the 666-subject first cohort. Sequencing was carried out using PBMCs. The sequence came from a woman aged 18-29 years in good health and CMV-seropositive. V usage is TRBV11-2 and J usage is TRBJ2-7, with 8 bases fitting TRBD2. CDR3 sequence reads: CASSPAKGLELAEQYF. DNA of the CDR3: TGTGCCAGCAGCCCCGCCAAGGGACTAGAGTTGGCCGAGCAGTACTTC.